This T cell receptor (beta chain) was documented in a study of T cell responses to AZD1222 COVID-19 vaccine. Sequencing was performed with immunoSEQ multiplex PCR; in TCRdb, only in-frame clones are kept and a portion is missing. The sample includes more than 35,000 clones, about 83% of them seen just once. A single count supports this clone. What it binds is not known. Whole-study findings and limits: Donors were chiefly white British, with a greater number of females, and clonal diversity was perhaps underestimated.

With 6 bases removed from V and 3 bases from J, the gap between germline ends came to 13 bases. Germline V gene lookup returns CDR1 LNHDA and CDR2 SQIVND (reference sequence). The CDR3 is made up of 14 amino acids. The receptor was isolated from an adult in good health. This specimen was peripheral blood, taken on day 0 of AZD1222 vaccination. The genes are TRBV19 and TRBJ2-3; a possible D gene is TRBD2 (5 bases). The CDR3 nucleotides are TGTGCCAGTAGCTTAGTCTCGGGGACAGATACGCAGTATTTT. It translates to CASSLVSGTDTQYF.